The sequence of this T cell receptor beta chain was determined in a study of T cells in Graves' hyperthyroidism and ophthalmopathy. This clonotype was seen many times. A read error may account for a junction end that differs from germline. This CDR3 has 14 amino acids. Regions amplified from RNA transcripts were the TCR beta CDR3 regions. The HTBI primer set was used in a first-round RT-PCR of the TCR CDR3. TCRdb fed the multiplex PCR reads into MiXCR, producing one record per CDR3 protein. The sample consists of a few hundred thousand distinct CDR3 sequences, 14% to 15% of them appearing once. This sequence originates from a woman in her thirties or forties with Graves' hyperthyroidism that later progressed to Graves' ophthalmopathy. The chain couples TRBV12-3 or TRBV12-4 to TRBJ2-3; either TRBD1 or TRBD2 may fit D (6 bases each). The sample comprised blood. The chain's CDR3 is CASTEEGGTDTQYF. The CDR3 nucleotides read TGTGCCAGCACCGAAGAGGGGGGCACGGATACGCAGTATTTT.